These T cell receptor beta chains were read from a single sample in a study of shared clonotypes between healthy human individuals. Method: immunoSEQ multiplex PCR; TCRdb's copy keeps in-frame clones and lacks some. The sample shows more than 200,000 clones, approximately 65% of them seen only once. The sample consisted of memory CD4+ T cells sorted from blood. These receptors all stem from a man younger than 40 in good health. Both conserved end residues are part of each CDR3. A D gene is named only where the DNA matches it firmly. Clone size is not always given. Where it is, it says once, few, many or a class for expanded clones.

>TRBJ2-4|TRBV4-1|-|-
CASSQAGDRILAKNIQYF
TGCGCCAGCAGCCAAGCGGGGGACAGAATTCTAGCCAAAAACATTCAGTACTTC
>TRBJ2-3|TRBV6-5|-|-
CASSLQGPPTDTQYF
TGTGCCAGCAGTTTACAGGGTCCCCCCACAGATACGCAGTATTTT
>TRBJ2-7|TRBV5-8|-|-
CASSFQRYEQYF
TGTGCCAGCAGCTTTCAGCGGTACGAGCAGTACTTC
>TRBJ2-7|TRBV6-5|few|-
CATSRGYEQYF
TGTGCCACCTCCAGGGGCTACGAGCAGTACTTC
>TRBJ2-2|TRBV19|few|-
CASSLGNTGELFF
TGTGCCAGTAGTTTGGGGAACACCGGGGAGCTGTTTTTT
>TRBJ2-4|TRBV4-2|-|-
CASSQAETTGRGAKNIQYF
TGTGCCAGCAGCCAAGCGGAGACTACAGGGCGTGGAGCCAAAAACATTCAGTACTTC
>TRBJ2-5|TRBV28|-|-
CASGRATMQTQYF
TGTGCAAGCGGTAGGGCCACGATGCAGACCCAGTACTTC
>TRBJ2-2|TRBV28|few|TRBD2
CASAYMGLAGEHTGELFF
TGTGCCAGCGCATACATGGGGCTAGCGGGAGAACACACCGGGGAGCTGTTTTTT
>TRBJ2-5|TRBV7-2|-|TRBD2
CASSLALTSGQETQYF
TGTGCCAGCAGCTTAGCGCTGACTAGCGGCCAAGAGACCCAGTACTTC
>TRBJ2-2|TRBV5-1|-|TRBD1
CASSEAAQGDTGELFF
TGCGCCAGCAGCGAGGCGGCACAGGGGGACACCGGGGAGCTGTTTTTT
>TRBJ2-7|TRBV5-3|-|TRBD1
CARSFRVGQVDEQYF
TGTGCCAGAAGCTTTAGAGTGGGACAGGTTGACGAGCAGTACTTC
>TRBJ2-3|TRBV19|once|-
CASSIGGATDTQYF
TGTGCCAGTAGTATAGGGGGCGCCACAGATACGCAGTATTTT
>TRBJ2-3|TRBV2|once|TRBD1
CASSGQGGDTQYF
TGTGCCAGCAGCGGACAGGGGGGGGATACGCAGTATTTT
>TRBJ1-2|TRBV27|-|TRBD1
CASSHTGGANYGYTF
TGTGCCAGCAGCCACACAGGGGGCGCTAACTATGGCTACACCTTC
>TRBJ2-7|TRBV28|-|TRBD1
CASTLQDRGPYEQYF
TGTGCCAGCACTCTTCAGGACAGGGGGCCTTACGAGCAGTACTTC
>TRBJ2-7|TRBV28|-|TRBD1
CASSSRDRPSYEQYF
TGTGCCAGCAGTTCCAGGGACAGGCCCTCCTACGAGCAGTACTTC
>TRBJ2-1|TRBV7-3|few|-
CASSSGADNEQFF
TGTGCCAGCAGCTCAGGGGCCGACAATGAGCAGTTCTTC
>TRBJ1-5|TRBV6-1|-|-
CASSLESFNQPQHF
TGTGCCAGCAGTTTGGAAAGCTTCAATCAGCCCCAGCATTTT
>TRBJ2-7|TRBV7-2|once|-
CASSPTTRGGGGIGEQYF
TGTGCCAGCAGCCCAACCACCCGGGGAGGTGGGGGGATAGGGGAGCAGTACTTC
>TRBJ1-2|TRBV5-1|once|-
CASSLDAVGVGYTF
TGCGCCAGCAGCTTGGACGCTGTTGGAGTGGGCTACACCTTC
>TRBJ1-5|TRBV2|-|TRBD1
CASSGQGARDQPQHF
TGTGCCAGCAGTGGACAGGGGGCGCGTGATCAGCCCCAGCATTTT
>TRBJ2-6|TRBV4-3|-|TRBD2
CASSSSGGSANVLTF
TGCGCCAGCAGTTCTAGCGGGGGGAGTGCCAACGTCCTGACTTTC
>TRBJ2-7|TRBV15|-|-
CATSTDRYGEQYF
TGTGCCACCAGCACTGACAGGTATGGCGAGCAGTACTTC
>TRBJ2-2|TRBV5-1|-|-
CASSPYRRTELFF
TGCGCCAGCAGCCCTTACAGGAGAACCGAGCTGTTTTTT
>TRBJ2-7|TRBV29-1|-|-
CSVRTDTSYEQYF
TGCAGCGTTCGTACGGACACCTCCTACGAGCAGTACTTC
>TRBJ1-2|TRBV11-3|-|-
CASSIVQGGYGYTF
TGTGCCAGCAGCATAGTACAGGGAGGCTATGGCTACACCTTC
>TRBJ1-3|TRBV2|-|TRBD1
CASSLTGDSGNTIYF
TGTGCCAGCAGCTTGACAGGGGACTCTGGAAACACCATATATTTT